These 29 T cell receptor beta chains share one sample of origin, sequenced in a study of Graves' ophthalmopathy and Graves' hyperthyroidism. As the template, RNA transcripts were used to amplify TCR beta CDR3 regions. In the first round, RT-PCR was carried out with HTBI primers, and a multiplex PCR formed the second round. TCRdb reanalysed the multiplex PCR reads using MiXCR and keeps one entry per CDR3 protein. Among 200,000 to 250,000 distinct CDR3 sequences listed, around a fifth were seen once. Sequenced sample: peripheral blood. These receptors all stem from a woman aged 45-60 years with Graves' ophthalmopathy.

This clonotype appeared many times. The chain employs TRBV20-1 and TRBJ2-6; TRBD1 matches at 7 bases. Germline values: CDR1 DFQATT, CDR2 SNEGSKA (reference sequence). Trimming at V came to 0 bases and at J to 4 bases, leaving 6 bases not matched to a gene. The CDR3 is 16 amino acids. CDR3 DNA sequence: TGCAGTGCTAGAGATGGACAGGCTGTCGGGGCCAACGTCCTGACTTTC. Translating gives CSARDGQAVGANVLTF.

This clonotype has at least ten counts. J is TRBJ1-2 and V is TRBV6-5; D not certain. This CDR3 has 14 residues. V lost 2 bases and J 1 base, leaving 8 bases between the germline ends. The germline V gene has CDR1 MNHEY and CDR2 SVGAGI. In nucleotides, the CDR3 is TGTGCCAGCAGTTACGGCGCGGTTAACTATGGCTACACCTTC. Translating it yields CASSYGAVNYGYTF.

The table lists this clonotype with a few counts. V gene TRBV6-1 combines with J gene TRBJ1-5; no reliable D call. V gave up 7 bases and J gave up 1 base, with 14 bases separating them. This CDR3 region has 15 residues. CDR1 MNHNS and CDR2 SASEGT come from the germline V gene. The CDR3 spells CASTQRAGSNQPQHF. DNA of the CDR3: TGTGCCAGCACTCAAAGGGCAGGAAGCAATCAGCCCCAGCATTTT.

This clonotype was recorded at least ten times. The V call is TRBV7-3, the J call TRBJ1-5; D possibly corresponds to TRBD1 (5 bases). V lost 1 base to trimming and J lost 7 bases, with 14 bases between them. This CDR3 region has 15 residues. Germline V gene sequence: CDR1 SGHTA, CDR2 FQGTGA. CDR3 loop: CASSLIPGLEQPQHF. The CDR3 DNA is TGTGCCAGCAGCTTAATCCCAGGGTTAGAGCAGCCCCAGCATTTT.

This clonotype was detected ten times or more. The chain joins TRBV19 to TRBJ1-1, with D unresolved. Looked up from germline, CDR1 is LNHDA and CDR2 is SQIVND (reference sequence). Trimming shortened V by 7 bases and J by 7 bases, and 10 bases separated the two germline ends. The CDR3 covers 11 residues. The CDR3 DNA reads as TGTGCCAGTATGCTGTGGGTTGAAGCTTTCTTT. It is translated as CASMLWVEAFF.

There are many counts of this clonotype. The chain is built from TRBV27 and TRBJ2-7; a weak D match, TRBD1 (5 bases). In germline, CDR1 is MNHEY, CDR2 SMNVEV (reference sequence). This CDR3 comprises 14 residues. Between the trimmed V and J ends, which lost 5 bases and 9 bases, there was a span of 20 bases. The CDR3 region has the DNA TGTGCCAGCAGTCCAAACAGTCAGGGTACACGGCAGTACTTC. Its translation: CASSPNSQGTRQYF.

Many counts were recorded for this clonotype. The chain recombines TRBV3-1 with TRBJ1-5, with D perhaps matching TRBD1 (5 bases). The CDR3 consists of 15 residues. The V and J ends lost 3 bases and 6 bases respectively, with 15 bases between them. Germline V lookup: CDR1 LGHDT, CDR2 YNNKEL (reference sequence). The CDR3 protein is CASSHTQGASQPQHF. For the CDR3, the DNA is TGTGCCAGCAGCCATACGCAGGGAGCCAGTCAGCCCCAGCATTTT.

In its sample, this clonotype was seen many times. The chain couples TRBV27 to TRBJ1-5, with 9 bases lining up with TRBD1. CDR3 length: 13 amino acids. Germline CDR1 reads MNHEY; CDR2 reads SMNVEV (reference sequence). Trimming at V came to 6 bases and at J to 11 bases, leaving 8 bases not matched to a gene. CDR3 DNA: TGTGCCAGCAGGCACAGGGGGCAATCGGCCCAGCATTTT. It is translated as CASRHRGQSAQHF.

This clonotype was found many times. The chain has TRBV28 and TRBJ1-5; no firm D call. The length of the CDR3 is 17 residues. Germline V gene lookup returns CDR1 MDHEN and CDR2 SYDVKM. Trimming removed 5 bases from V and 0 bases from J, with 17 bases in between. The CDR3 reads CASSTIEAKDSNQPQHF. CDR3 coding DNA: TGTGCCAGCAGTACCATCGAGGCGAAGGATAGCAATCAGCCCCAGCATTTT.

The chain couples TRBV28 to TRBJ2-7; D is undetermined. Germline values: CDR1 MDHEN, CDR2 SYDVKM. Trimming took 5 bases from V and 3 from J, leaving 17 bases between them. The CDR3 runs to 15 residues. The CDR3 here is CASSQISSSLYEQYF. The DNA for the CDR3 is TGTGCCAGCAGTCAAATTAGCTCATCTCTCTACGAGCAGTACTTC.

This clonotype was counted ten times or more. The chain joins TRBV2 to TRBJ2-7, with 10 nucleotides matching TRBD2. Germline-derived CDR1 and CDR2 are SNHLY and FYNNEI. J lost 5 bases, V lost 5 bases, and 18 bases had no gene match. This CDR3 contains 18 residues. In nucleotides, the CDR3 is TGTGCCAGCAGTTTGGTAGCGGGAGGACCTTATCGGGGACACGAGCAGTACTTC. Translated: CASSLVAGGPYRGHEQYF. The full variable domain, in which reference TRBV2 and TRBJ2-7 provide the parts outside the CDR3, is EPEVTQTPSHQVTQMGQEVILRCVPISNHLYFYWYRQILGQKVEFLVSFYNNEISEKSEIFDDQFSVERPDGSNFTLKIRSTKLEDSAMYFCASSLVAGGPYRGHEQYFGPGTRLTVT.

This clonotype was counted a few times. V gene TRBV5-1 combines with J gene TRBJ1-1, with 8 bases matching TRBD1. Germline V CDR1 and CDR2: SGHRS, YFSETQ. With V trimmed by 2 bases and J by 0 bases, 6 bases remained unmatched. There are 16 residues in the CDR3. The CDR3 here is CASSFSGQALNTEAFF. DNA of the CDR3: TGCGCCAGCAGCTTTTCGGGACAGGCCCTGAACACTGAAGCTTTCTTT.

V gene TRBV19 combines with J gene TRBJ2-7; TRBD2 matches 7 bases. Unmatched junction bases numbered 7, after V lost 6 bases and J lost 5 bases. This CDR3 region has 13 residues. Germline CDR1 LNHDA, CDR2 SQIVND (reference sequence). The CDR3: CASRGTIVHEQYF. The CDR3, as DNA: TGTGCCAGTAGAGGGACTATTGTTCACGAGCAGTACTTC.

The CDR3 spells CASTPTPDWFYEQYF. In nucleotides, the CDR3 is TGTGCCAGTACCCCGACACCCGACTGGTTCTACGAGCAGTACTTC. This chain uses TRBV19 with TRBJ2-7; D is unclear. CDR3 length: 15 residues. CDR1 and CDR2 (germline): LNHDA, SQIVND (reference sequence). The V and J ends lost 7 bases and 3 bases respectively, with 19 bases between them.

This clonotype was observed many times. J is TRBJ2-5 and V is TRBV30; D possibly corresponds to TRBD2 (6 bases). Germline assignment: CDR1 GTSNPN and CDR2 SVGIG (reference sequence). CDR3 size: 14 residues. V gave up 3 bases and J gave up 4 bases, with 15 bases separating them. CDR3 DNA: TGTGCCTGGAGGGCCGGACGGGGGATAGAGACCCAGTACTTC. It translates to CAWRAGRGIETQYF.

There are many counts of this clonotype. The V gene is TRBV28, the J gene TRBJ2-2, with 10 bases identical to TRBD2. J gave up 9 bases and V 5 bases, and 12 bases lay outside the gene matches. CDR3 length: 16 residues. Germline CDR1 and CDR2: MDHEN and SYDVKM. The CDR3 DNA is TGTGCCAGCAGTCCACCTAGCGGGAGTAGATCCCGGGAGCTGTTTTTT. This translates into CASSPPSGSRSRELFF.

This clonotype was recorded many times. The chain links TRBV25-1 to TRBJ2-7; the D is unclear. V was clipped by 4 bases and J by 3 bases, with 4 bases between them. CDR1 MGHDK and CDR2 SYGVNS come from the germline V gene. This CDR3 has 11 residues. CDR3 coding DNA: TGTGCCAGCAGTGCAGGCTACGAGCAGTACTTC. It specifies CASSAGYEQYF.

This rearrangement joins TRBV5-1 to TRBJ1-1; 10 bases are shared with TRBD1. This CDR3 has 16 amino acids. Germline assignment: CDR1 SGHRS and CDR2 YFSETQ. The V segment lost 1 base and the J segment 1 base; nucleotides outside the gene matches: 4. The DNA for the CDR3 is TGCGCCAGCAGCTTGCAGGGACAGGGGACGAACACTGAAGCTTTCTTT. It specifies CASSLQGQGTNTEAFF. Using reference TRBV5-1 and TRBJ1-1 for the parts outside the CDR3, the full variable domain is KAGVTQTPRYLIKTRGQQVTLSCSPISGHRSVSWYQQTPGQGLQFLFEYFSETQRNKGNFPGRFSGRQFSNSRSEMNVSTLELGDSALYLCASSLQGQGTNTEAFFGQGTRLTVV.

This clonotype was seen many times. V usage is TRBV6-5 and J usage is TRBJ2-5, with 12 bases identical to TRBD1. The CDR3 has 15 amino acids. Germline CDR1 and CDR2: MNHEY and SVGAGI. J was trimmed by 7 bases and V by 3 bases; bases with no gene match: 6. CDR3 DNA sequence: TGTGCCAGCAGTTATGAGGGACAGGGGGCGCGGACCCAGTACTTC. Its protein product is CASSYEGQGARTQYF.

This clonotype was picked up many times. The chain combines TRBV27 with TRBJ1-1; the D gene is possibly TRBD1 (6 bases). Germline V CDR1 and CDR2: MNHEY, SMNVEV (reference sequence). Between the trimmed V and J ends, which lost 5 bases and 0 bases, there was a span of 22 bases. The CDR3 spans 18 residues. The CDR3 nucleotides read TGTGCCAGCAGTCCGAGGGGCAGGGGAAAAGGCATGAACACTGAAGCTTTCTTT. It encodes CASSPRGRGKGMNTEAFF.

The table lists this clonotype with many counts. This chain connects TRBV19 to TRBJ1-5; D may be TRBD1 (6 bases). The CDR3 runs to 14 residues. The germline CDR1 and CDR2 sequences are LNHDA and SQIVND (reference sequence). V shed 5 bases and J shed 7 bases, with 15 bases lying between them. The CDR3 sequence: CASSPRTADQPQHF. The CDR3 region has the DNA TGTGCCAGTAGTCCCCGGACAGCGGACCAGCCCCAGCATTTT.

V usage is TRBV7-4 and J usage is TRBJ2-7; 9 bases align to TRBD1. The CDR3 has 15 amino acids. Per germline, CDR1 SGHVT and CDR2 SQSDAQ. J gave up 3 bases and V 7 bases, and 10 bases lay outside the gene matches. For the CDR3, the DNA is TGTGCCAGCAACAGAGCCGGGACAGGGTGCTACGAGCAGTACTTC. Translating gives CASNRAGTGCYEQYF.

The V call is TRBV11-2, the J call TRBJ2-7; D unclear. This CDR3 contains 13 residues. The germline V and J ends were trimmed by 2 bases and 5 bases, with 10 bases remaining between them. The V gene's germline CDR1 is SGHAT and CDR2 FQNNGV. The CDR3 DNA sequence: TGTGCCAGCAGCTTACTAGGTCTGCACGAGCAGTACTTC. Encoded protein: CASSLLGLHEQYF.

The V call is TRBV20-1, the J call TRBJ2-7; 10 nucleotides match TRBD2. This CDR3 contains 13 residues. Germline loops: CDR1 DFQATT, CDR2 SNEGSKA (reference sequence). Germline trimming cut 4 bases from V and 5 bases from J; bases unmatched to any gene: 5. The CDR3 protein is CSAIAGGVHEQYF. In DNA form, the CDR3 reads TGCAGTGCTATAGCGGGAGGCGTGCACGAGCAGTACTTC.

This clonotype was detected ten times or more. V usage is TRBV6-2 or TRBV6-3 and J usage is TRBJ2-7; a possible D gene is TRBD1 (5 bases). This CDR3 has 13 residues. CDR1 is MNHEY and CDR2 is SVGEGT in the germline V gene. V lost 5 bases to trimming and J lost 4 bases, with 12 bases between them. This CDR3 reads CASSRAGRYEQYF. CDR3 in DNA: TGTGCCAGCAGTCGGGCAGGGCGGTACGAGCAGTACTTC.

Notes on this clonotype: Since a much larger clone is just one base distant, this may be a read error. The CDR3 reads CASSFISSGSVHEQLF. The CDR3 bases are TGCGCCAGCAGCTTTATCTCTAGCGGGAGTGTCCATGAGCAGCTCTTC. The chain carries TRBV5-1 and TRBJ2-1; 10 nucleotides agree with TRBD2. Germline V gives CDR1 SGHRS, CDR2 YFSETQ. The CDR3 runs to 16 residues.

This clonotype was detected ten times or more. The gene calls are TRBV2 and TRBJ2-5; 7 bases fit TRBD1. The CDR3 contains 16 residues. With 0 bases clipped from V and 3 bases from J, the junction kept 7 bases outside the gene matches. Germline CDR1 is SNHLY and CDR2 is FYNNEI. CDR3 loop: CASSEAQGRGKETQYF. CDR3 DNA: TGTGCCAGCAGTGAAGCGCAAGGCAGGGGGAAAGAGACCCAGTACTTC.

In this sample, this clonotype turned up many times. The junction differs from germline at one of its ends, possibly a read error. The chain's CDR3 is CVSRSLDQAQETQYF. CDR3 nucleotides: TGTGTCAGTCGATCCCTTGACCAGGCCCAAGAGACCCAGTACTTC. The chain links TRBV19 to TRBJ2-5; D not certain. CDR1 is LNHDA and CDR2 is SQIVND in the germline V gene (reference sequence). The CDR3 has 15 amino acids.

This clonotype was seen more than once but under ten times. The chain uses TRBV3-1 and TRBJ1-1; D gene uncertain. The CDR3 has 13 amino acids. Germline CDR1 reads LGHDT; CDR2 reads YNNKEL (reference sequence). V shed 4 bases and J shed 5 bases, with 11 bases lying between them. Written as DNA, the CDR3 is TGTGCCAGCAGCCGGACGAGTATAACTGAAGCTTTCTTT. It codes for CASSRTSITEAFF. Filled out from reference TRBV3-1 and TRBJ1-1, the complete variable domain reads DTAVSQTPKYLVTQMGNDKSIKCEQNLGHDTMYWYKQDSKKFLKIMFSYNNKELIINETVPNRFSPKSPDKAHLNLHINSLELGDSAVYFCASSRTSITEAFFGQGTRLTVV.